Listed here are 26 T cell receptor beta chains from one sample, sequenced in a study of PD-1 blockade in classical Hodgkin lymphoma. Here immunoSEQ multiplex PCR was the method, and the copy in TCRdb shows in-frame clones only, minus some. The data contain about 97,000 clones, approximately 80% of them singletons. Each patient relapsed following autologous stem cell transplantation, and prior brentuximab vedotin exposure differed. The sample in question was peripheral blood mononuclear cells (PBMCs), obtained at baseline. These receptors all come from a human donor with classical Hodgkin lymphoma.

The CDR3 protein is CASSWVRTDTQYF. CDR3 nucleotide sequence: TGTGCCAGCAGCTGGGTCCGCACAGATACGCAGTATTTT. This chain joins TRBV7-3 and TRBJ2-3; D gene uncertain. The CDR3 runs to 13 residues. Germline-derived CDR1 and CDR2 are SGHTA and FQGTGA. Between the trimmed V and J ends, which lost 4 bases and 1 base, there was a span of 6 bases.

As for this clone: Given a far larger clone just one base away, this is likely a sequencing read error. The chain is built from TRBV23-1 and TRBJ1-2; perhaps TRBD1 as D (6 bases). TRBV23-1 is recorded as an ORF, its role being uncertain. The CDR3 spans 14 residues. Trimming pared 6 bases from V and 6 bases from J, leaving 17 bases between. The CDR3 region has the DNA TGCGCCAGCAGCCCGACGGGGGGGCGGGATGGCTACACCTTC. Its protein product is CASSPTGGRDGYTF.

The chain couples TRBV2 to TRBJ2-7, with 7 bases aligning to TRBD1. Germline V gene data show CDR1 as SNHLY and CDR2 as FYNNEI. Trimming at V came to 4 bases and at J to 3 bases, leaving 9 bases not matched to a gene. The CDR3 contains 15 residues. In nucleotides, the CDR3 is TGTGCCAGCAGTGGATACAGGGGAACCGGCTACGAGCAGTACTTC. It yields the protein CASSGYRGTGYEQYF.

V gene TRBV7-7 combines with J gene TRBJ2-1, with 7 bases fitting TRBD2. The CDR3 runs to 15 residues. With V trimmed by 1 base and J by 7 bases, 7 bases remained unmatched. Germline lookup yields CDR1 SSHAT and CDR2 FNYEAQ (reference sequence). CDR3 bases: TGTGCCAGCAGCTTAGGGTCGGGGCGGGGGAATGAGCAGTTCTTC. Protein sequence: CASSLGSGRGNEQFF.

This chain uses TRBV19 with TRBJ1-5; D may be TRBD1 (5 bases). V gave up 7 bases and J gave up 6 bases, with 16 bases separating them. CDR1 LNHDA and CDR2 SQIVND come from the germline V gene (reference sequence). The CDR3 loop spans 14 amino acids. The CDR3 region has the DNA TGTGCCAGTAATGCCAGGGAAAGGGGTCAGCCCCAGCATTTT. It codes for CASNARERGQPQHF. Full variable domain (missing parts from reference TRBV19 and TRBJ1-5): DGGITQSPKYLFRKEGQNVTLSCEQNLNHDAMYWYRQDPGQGLRLIYYSQIVNDFQKGDIAEGYSVSREKKESFPLTVTSAQKNPTAFYLCASNARERGQPQHFGDGTRLSIL.

The chain links TRBV19 to TRBJ2-5; a possible D gene is TRBD2 (6 bases). The end of the DNA fits TRBJ2-7 better, so the J call may be wrong. Germline loops: CDR1 LNHDA, CDR2 SQIVND (reference sequence). CDR3 length equals 17 residues. CDR3 coding DNA: TGTGCCAGTAGTATATCGGCTGTGGGACTGTGGGTCTACGAGCAGTACTTC. This codes for CASSISAVGLWVYEQYF.

This clone was seen just once. This chain links TRBV5-1 with TRBJ1-1; D ambiguous. Germline CDR1 reads SGHRS; CDR2 reads YFSETQ. The CDR3 totals 14 residues. Trimming removed 0 bases at V and 6 bases at J, with 12 bases between. As DNA, the CDR3 is TGCGCCAGCAGCTTGGGCCCCCGGATCGCTGAAGCTTTCTTT. The encoded protein is CASSLGPRIAEAFF.

This chain links TRBV28 with TRBJ1-1; 9 nucleotides line up with TRBD1. The CDR3 is 15 amino acids. The germline CDR1 and CDR2 sequences are MDHEN and SYDVKM. Germline trimming cut 4 bases from V and 4 bases from J; bases unmatched to any gene: 7. The CDR3 coding sequence is TGTGCCAGCAGTTCCGGGACAGGGTGGCGCACTGAAGCTTTCTTT. Amino acids: CASSSGTGWRTEAFF.

V and J are TRBV25-1 and TRBJ1-1, with D possibly matching TRBD1 (5 bases). CDR1 is MGHDK and CDR2 is SYGVNS in the germline V gene. There are 14 residues in the CDR3. Deletions cut 5 bases from V and 0 bases from J, with 10 bases between. CDR3: CASSWAGLNTEAFF. The CDR3 coding sequence is TGTGCCAGCAGTTGGGCAGGGTTGAACACTGAAGCTTTCTTT. The whole variable domain, filled in from reference TRBV25-1 and TRBJ1-1, reads EADIYQTPRYLVIGTGKKITLECSQTMGHDKMYWYQQDPGMELHLIHYSYGVNSTEKGDLSSESTVSRIRTEHFPLTLESARPSHTSQYLCASSWAGLNTEAFFGQGTRLTVV.

This chain connects TRBV10-2 to TRBJ1-1; D is undetermined. Germline V gives CDR1 WSHSY, CDR2 SAAADI. The V end was cut by 3 bases, the J end by 4 bases, with 12 bases between. This CDR3 is 14 amino acids long. Here the CDR3 DNA reads TGCGCCAGCAGTGACTTTTTAGAGAGCACTGAAGCTTTCTTT. It yields the protein CASSDFLESTEAFF.

The rearrangement joins TRBV5-1 to TRBJ2-1, with D possibly being TRBD2 (6 bases). The germline V and J ends were trimmed by 2 bases and 7 bases, with 13 bases remaining between them. Per the germline V gene, CDR1 is SGHRS and CDR2 is YFSETQ. There are 14 residues in the CDR3. CDR3 loop: CASSFPLGGNEQFF. The CDR3 region has the DNA TGCGCCAGCAGCTTTCCCCTCGGGGGTAATGAGCAGTTCTTC.

The V and J genes are TRBV30 and TRBJ1-3, with D possibly matching TRBD1 (6 bases). The CDR3 totals 13 residues. V was cut by 6 bases and J by 0 bases, with 9 bases left in between. The germline gives CDR1 GTSNPN, CDR2 SVGIG (reference sequence). The CDR3 DNA reads TGTGCCTGCTGGGGGCGCTCTGGAAACACCATATATTTT. Amino acid sequence: CACWGRSGNTIYF.

The rearrangement joins TRBV11-2 to TRBJ2-1; 10 nucleotides match TRBD2. Germline trimming cut 1 base from V and 7 bases from J; bases unmatched to any gene: 10. CDR1 and CDR2 from the germline V gene are SGHAT and FQNNGV. The CDR3 length is 17 residues. The CDR3 coding sequence is TGTGCCAGCAGCTTAGGATTACTAGCGGGGACCTTAAATGAGCAGTTCTTC. Amino acid sequence: CASSLGLLAGTLNEQFF.

Sample share makes this clone medium-sized. The chain has TRBV5-1 and TRBJ1-4; no reliable D call. V lost 0 bases, J lost 3 bases, and 21 bases lay in between. Germline lookup yields CDR1 SGHRS and CDR2 YFSETQ. This CDR3 region has 19 residues. The CDR3 DNA reads TGCGCCAGCAGCTTGGGGGCCGGTGGAGCGGAGTTGGCTAATGAAAAACTGTTTTTT. Translated: CASSLGAGGAELANEKLFF.

The rearrangement links TRBV5-6 to TRBJ1-3, with a possible D match to TRBD1 (5 bases). Germline V gives CDR1 SGHDT, CDR2 YYEEEE. The CDR3 has 12 amino acids. V lost 5 bases and J lost 7, with 10 bases in between. In DNA form, the CDR3 reads TGTGCCAGCAGACGGGACGGGAACACCATATATTTT. Protein: CASRRDGNTIYF.

The chain couples TRBV27 to TRBJ1-2; D remains ambiguous. The V end lost 2 bases, the J end lost 4 bases, and 8 bases lay between the germline ends. The CDR3 contains 13 residues. Germline CDR1 is MNHEY and CDR2 is SMNVEV (reference sequence). The DNA for the CDR3 is TGTGCCAGCAGTTTAGATAGATTCTATGGCTACACCTTC. Translation: CASSLDRFYGYTF.

The rearrangement joins TRBV2 to TRBJ2-1; 9 bases are a match to TRBD2. This CDR3 spans 15 amino acids. CDR1 is SNHLY and CDR2 is FYNNEI in the germline V gene. The ends lost 8 bases at V and 3 bases at J; junction bases unmatched: 8. The CDR3 spells CASRDGLAYYNEQFF. The CDR3 DNA sequence: TGTGCCAGCCGAGACGGACTAGCGTACTACAATGAGCAGTTCTTC.

The count of this clone is one. This CDR3 is CASSAATANTGELFF. CDR3 coding DNA: TGTGCCAGCAGCGCAGCGACGGCGAACACCGGGGAGCTGTTTTTT. The chain couples TRBV9 to TRBJ2-2; D uncertain. V was shortened by 3 bases and J by 0 bases, with 9 bases between the two germline ends. The CDR3 covers 15 residues. Germline V gene lookup returns CDR1 SGDLS and CDR2 YYNGEE.

CDR3 loop: CASPRQGMYNEQFF. The CDR3 coding sequence is TGTGCCAGCCCCAGACAGGGGATGTACAATGAGCAGTTCTTC. This chain uses TRBV6-1 with TRBJ2-1; 8 positions agree with TRBD1. The CDR3 length is 14 residues. Germline CDR1 and CDR2: MNHNS and SASEGT. The V gene end was trimmed by 8 bases and the J gene end by 4 bases; junction bases not matched to a gene: 7.

The chain carries TRBV6-5 and TRBJ1-1; no clear D. V was clipped by 7 bases and J by 6 bases, with 18 bases between them. CDR3 size: 14 residues. Germline V lookup: CDR1 MNHEY, CDR2 SVGAGI. The DNA for the CDR3 is TGTGCCAGCACCCCGGCAGCCGGAATTCCTGAAGCTTTCTTT. It is translated as CASTPAAGIPEAFF.

A single count supports this clone. This chain uses TRBV5-4 with TRBJ2-1; D is uncertain. This CDR3 is built from 16 residues. The germline CDR1 and CDR2 sequences are SGHNT and YYREEE (reference sequence). V lost 0 bases to trimming and J lost 0 bases, with 10 bases between them. CDR3 region: CASSLGLANSYNEQFF. The DNA of the CDR3 is TGTGCCAGCAGCTTGGGCTTGGCAAACTCCTACAATGAGCAGTTCTTC.

This clone was counted between two and nine times. The chain uses TRBV19 and TRBJ1-5, with a weak D call TRBD1 (6 bases). Germline values: CDR1 LNHDA, CDR2 SQIVND (reference sequence). The ends were cut back, 6 bases at V and 7 bases at J, with 25 bases in the middle. The CDR3 runs 17 residues. CDR3 DNA: TGTGCCAGTAGCCCTGGGCAGGGGCTTGCCGAGGGGCAGCCCCAGCATTTT. Translating gives CASSPGQGLAEGQPQHF.

The V gene is TRBV5-4, the J gene TRBJ1-2; D gene unclear. With 2 bases removed from V and 8 bases from J, the gap between germline ends came to 10 bases. The length of the CDR3 is 12 residues. The V gene's germline CDR1 is SGHNT and CDR2 YYREEE (reference sequence). CDR3 nucleotides: TGTGCCAGCAGCTTTTGGGTGGTAGGCTACACCTTC. Protein: CASSFWVVGYTF.

The rearrangement joins TRBV7-6 to TRBJ2-3; 7 bases align to TRBD2. Unmatched junction bases numbered 5, after V lost 1 base and J lost 1 base. Germline V gene lookup returns CDR1 SGHVS and CDR2 FNYEAQ. The CDR3 sequence is 16 residues long. DNA for the CDR3: TGTGCCAGCAGCTTAGGGGCGGGAGTCCGCACAGATACGCAGTATTTT. It codes for CASSLGAGVRTDTQYF. The variable domain in full, completed from reference TRBV7-6 and TRBJ2-3, reads GAGVSQSPRYKVTKRGQDVALRCDPISGHVSLYWYRQALGQGPEFLTYFNYEAQQDKSGLPNDRFSAERPEGSISTLTIQRTEQRDSAMYRCASSLGAGVRTDTQYFGPGTRLTVL.

The chain links TRBV19 to TRBJ2-6, with D hard to call. The CDR3 runs 13 residues. Germline assignment: CDR1 LNHDA and CDR2 SQIVND (reference sequence). Between the trimmed V and J ends, which lost 3 bases and 2 bases, there was a span of 2 bases. The CDR3 loop reads CASSMAGANVLTF. Here the CDR3 DNA reads TGTGCCAGTAGTATGGCTGGGGCCAACGTCCTGACTTTC.

The chain is built from TRBV5-1 and TRBJ2-1; tentative D call: TRBD2 (6 bases). V lost 4 bases and J lost 4, with 9 bases in between. This CDR3 is built from 13 residues. Germline CDR1 reads SGHRS; CDR2 reads YFSETQ. DNA for the CDR3: TGCGCCAGCAGCGTGACTAGTTACAATGAGCAGTTCTTC. Amino acid sequence: CASSVTSYNEQFF.